This T cell receptor (beta chain) was captured by sequencing in a study of control samples from healthy donors and cancer patients. Only in-frame clones appear in the TCRdb table, and some are missing; sequencing was by immunoSEQ multiplex PCR. The sample holds around 80,000 clones, approximately 87% seen once. V was shortened by 0 bases and J by 8 bases, with 12 bases between the two germline ends. Germline CDR1 SGHDT, CDR2 YYEEEE. The CDR3 consists of 15 residues. The TCR was taken from a man aged 50 or older in good health. J is TRBJ1-6 and V is TRBV5-6, with D maybe TRBD1 (6 bases). The sequenced material came from blood. The CDR3 region has the DNA TGTGCCAGCAGCTTGGACAGGGCCGGGCATTCACCCCTCCACTTT. Protein: CASSLDRAGHSPLHF.